This T cell receptor beta chain was identified in a study of T cell changes during pregnancy in multiple sclerosis. This CDR3 comprises 15 residues. Germline V CDR1 and CDR2: MNHNY, SVGAGI (reference sequence). Trimming at V came to 6 bases and at J to 6 bases, leaving 13 bases not matched to a gene. Produced via immunoSEQ multiplex PCR; TCRdb's table is partial and in-frame only. This table has about 73,000 clones, around 94% appearing once. The chain couples TRBV6-6 to TRBJ1-2; 7 bases line up with TRBD1. This receptor was identified in a female donor in good health, enrolled as a control in a pregnancy study. The material sequenced was peripheral blood, taken in the second trimester of pregnancy. CDR3: CASSKIPDRVDGYTF. As DNA, the CDR3 is TGTGCCAGCAGCAAGATCCCCGACAGGGTAGATGGCTACACCTTC.